These 15 T cell receptor beta chains were sequenced from one sample in a study of cytomegalovirus exposure and HLA in healthy donors. The PCR made use of 60 Vbeta and 13 Jbeta primers. Produced via immunoSEQ multiplex PCR; TCRdb's table is partial and in-frame only. The data show approximately 280,000 clones, with roughly 90% seen just once and around 4.2% held by the top ten. The sequenced material came from PBMCs. Source of these receptors: a middle-aged man in good health and CMV-seropositive.

This clone has only one observation. The chain carries TRBV27 and TRBJ2-7; 10 positions match TRBD2. The CDR3 spans 13 residues. J gave up 3 bases and V 6 bases, and 2 bases lay outside the gene matches. Germline lookup yields CDR1 MNHEY and CDR2 SMNVEV (reference sequence). The DNA for the CDR3 is TGTGCCAGCAGCGCTAGCGGGAGCTACGAGCAGTACTTC. Translation: CASSASGSYEQYF.

The gene calls are TRBV19 and TRBJ1-5; possibly TRBD1 for D (5 bases). CDR1 and CDR2 from the germline V gene are LNHDA and SQIVND (reference sequence). Trimming pared 7 bases from V and 4 bases from J, leaving 8 bases between. The CDR3 runs 12 residues. The chain's CDR3 is CASTPGNQPQHF. CDR3 DNA: TGTGCCAGTACTCCAGGGAATCAGCCCCAGCATTTT.

This rearrangement joins TRBV5-1 to TRBJ2-5, with 11 bases fitting TRBD2. V was pared by 4 bases and J by 11 bases, with 13 bases of the junction left unmatched. This CDR3 spans 15 amino acids. From germline, CDR1 is SGHRS and CDR2 YFSETQ. CDR3 protein: CASSKDSGRAGEQYF. The DNA of the CDR3 is TGCGCCAGCAGCAAGGATAGCGGGAGGGCCGGGGAGCAGTACTTC. The entire variable domain, with the rest obtained from reference TRBV5-1 and TRBJ2-5, is as follows: KAGVTQTPRYLIKTRGQQVTLSCSPISGHRSVSWYQQTPGQGLQFLFEYFSETQRNKGNFPGRFSGRQFSNSRSEMNVSTLELGDSALYLCASSKDSGRAGEQYFGPGTRLLVL.

The gene calls are TRBV7-2 and TRBJ1-1; D gene uncertain. The ends were cut back, 5 bases at V and 3 bases at J, with 13 bases in the middle. This CDR3 contains 14 residues. Germline V CDR1 and CDR2: SGHTA, FQGNSA. The CDR3 region is CASSPSRLYTEAFF. CDR3 DNA: TGTGCCAGCAGCCCCTCGCGTCTTTACACTGAAGCTTTCTTT.

The rearrangement links TRBV28 to TRBJ2-1; 12 bases are shared with TRBD2. V gave up 1 base and J gave up 10 bases; unmatched junction bases: 8. Germline assignment: CDR1 MDHEN and CDR2 SYDVKM. This CDR3 is 16 amino acids long. The CDR3 region has the DNA TGTGCCAGCAGTTTATTTACTAGCGGGAGGACCGGCGAGCAGTTCTTC. Translation gives CASSLFTSGRTGEQFF. The complete variable domain, with remaining parts taken from reference TRBV28 and TRBJ2-1, reads DVKVTQSSRYLVKRTGEKVFLECVQDMDHENMFWYRQDPGLGLRLIYFSYDVKMKEKGDIPEGYSVSREKKERFSLILESASTNQTSMYLCASSLFTSGRTGEQFFGPGTRLTVL.

This clone was counted once. J is TRBJ2-5 and V is TRBV5-1; possible D gene TRBD1, 5 bases. Trimming removed 4 bases at V and 2 bases at J, with 12 bases between. This CDR3 has 14 amino acids. Germline CDR1 reads SGHRS; CDR2 reads YFSETQ. The DNA of the CDR3 is TGCGCCAGCAGCATTCCTCAGGGACAAGAGACCCAGTACTTC. This codes for CASSIPQGQETQYF.

The CDR3 region is CASSLTSGIWSDTQYF. The CDR3 region has the DNA TGTGCCAGCAGCTTAACTAGCGGGATTTGGTCAGATACGCAGTATTTT. The rearrangement links TRBV7-8 to TRBJ2-3; 10 bases map to TRBD2. CDR3 length: 16 residues. CDR1 and CDR2 (germline): SGHVS, FQNEAQ. J gave up 4 bases and V 2 bases, and 6 bases lay outside the gene matches.

The chain links TRBV19 to TRBJ2-2; 16 nucleotides agree with TRBD2. Losses at the gene ends were 5 bases for V and 0 bases for J; bases not matched to a gene: 3. CDR3 length equals 18 residues. Germline CDR1 reads LNHDA; CDR2 reads SQIVND (reference sequence). The CDR3 coding sequence is TGTGCCAGTAGTTCGGGACTAGCGGGAGGGCCGAACACCGGGGAGCTGTTTTTT. Protein: CASSSGLAGGPNTGELFF.

The rearrangement uses TRBV18 and TRBJ2-2; 7 bases are shared with TRBD1. The CDR3 spans 14 residues. The germline CDR1 and CDR2 sequences are KGHSH and LQKENI. V lost 5 bases and J lost 4; bases outside the gene matches: 4. Here the CDR3 reads CASSADRVTGELFF. The CDR3 DNA follows: TGTGCCAGCTCAGCAGACAGGGTCACCGGGGAGCTGTTTTTT.

The chain couples TRBV5-1 to TRBJ2-3; 9 nucleotides agree with TRBD1. The CDR3 runs 16 residues. Germline trimming cut 0 bases from V and 2 bases from J; bases unmatched to any gene: 4. Germline V lookup: CDR1 SGHRS, CDR2 YFSETQ. CDR3 loop: CASSLVGTGNTDTQYF. In DNA form, the CDR3 reads TGCGCCAGCAGCTTGGTCGGGACAGGGAACACAGATACGCAGTATTTT.

The chain employs TRBV5-1 and TRBJ2-2; possibly TRBD1 for D (7 bases). CDR3 length equals 15 residues. Looked up from germline, CDR1 is SGHRS and CDR2 is YFSETQ. The V gene lost 7 bases and the J gene lost 4 bases, with 17 bases spanning the gap. The CDR3 coding sequence is TGCGCCAGCGGCGGAGGGACAGCTATCACCGGGGAGCTGTTTTTT. Translating it yields CASGGGTAITGELFF.

The genes are TRBV19 and TRBJ2-7; a possible D gene is TRBD2 (6 bases). The V end lost 10 bases, the J end lost 3 bases, and 10 bases lay between the germline ends. The CDR3 spans 11 residues. CDR1 and CDR2 (germline): LNHDA, SQIVND (reference sequence). The CDR3 DNA sequence: TGTGCCACCGGGACTTACTACGAGCAGTACTTC. As protein: CATGTYYEQYF.

CDR3 sequence (DNA): TGTGCCAGCAGCCAAGCGGGGACAACCAACACCGGGGAGCTGTTTTTT. Protein: CASSQAGTTNTGELFF. The genes are TRBV4-2 and TRBJ2-2; D may be TRBD1 (6 bases). This CDR3 comprises 16 residues. Germline V gene sequence: CDR1 LGHNA, CDR2 YNFKEQ. V was shortened by 1 base and J by 2 bases, with 11 bases between the two germline ends.

This chain's CDR3 is CASSTTSGTKSSYNEQFF. In DNA, the CDR3 is TGTGCCAGCAGCACCACCTCCGGGACTAAAAGCTCCTACAATGAGCAGTTCTTC. V is TRBV7-9 and J is TRBJ2-1; 7 bases are a match to TRBD2. The length of the CDR3 is 18 residues. Germline CDR1 SEHNR, CDR2 FQNEAQ (reference sequence). V was pared by 5 bases and J by 0 bases, with 13 bases of the junction left unmatched. Complete variable domain (other parts from reference TRBV7-9 and TRBJ2-1): DTGVSQNPRHKITKRGQNVTFRCDPISEHNRLYWYRQTLGQGPEFLTYFQNEAQLEKSRLLSDRFSAERPKGSFSTLEIQRTEQGDSAMYLCASSTTSGTKSSYNEQFFGPGTRLTVL.

Concerning this clone itself: The same CDR3 is also encoded by other DNA sequences in this sample. This chain uses TRBV7-3 with TRBJ2-5, with D tentatively TRBD1 (5 bases). Germline V lookup: CDR1 SGHTA, CDR2 FQGTGA. Deletions cut 3 bases from V and 2 bases from J, with 10 bases between. The CDR3 spans 14 residues. The chain's CDR3 is CASSLSRDQETQYF. CDR3 coding DNA: TGTGCCAGCAGCTTGTCCAGGGATCAAGAGACCCAGTACTTC.